The clone carrying this TCR beta chain was seen a single time. Its target is unknown. This specimen belongs to a study of blood T cells in healthy people across ages. CDR1 is SGHRS, CDR2 YFSETQ, per germline. The CDR3 covers 15 residues. Trimming shortened V by 3 bases and J by 7 bases, and 19 bases separated the two germline ends. A J-beta primer mix and a sample-barcoded 5' primer were used in a second PCR of roughly 6 to 12 cycles. Every sample gave at least 2.5 million paired-end reads containing CDR3. MiXCR was run by TCRdb on the 5' RACE reads, yielding one entry per CDR3 protein. The sample has 1,300,000 or so distinct CDR3 sequences, roughly 59% seen once. The donors, healthy Caucasians from Russia, were aged roughly 6 to 90. The study's findings and limits: Naive CD4+ cell counts and diversity both ran higher in long-lived than in aged donors. PBMC samples, being unsorted, prevented any conclusive comparison of naive and antigen-experienced cells.

The chain couples TRBV5-1 to TRBJ1-2; D is perhaps TRBD1 (5 bases). The clonotype originates from a man between 18 and 29 years old in good health. The material sequenced was blood. DNA of the CDR3: TGCGCCAGCAGCTCCTCGGGGGGGGACCTTCGTGGCTACACCTTC. Amino acids: CASSSSGGDLRGYTF.